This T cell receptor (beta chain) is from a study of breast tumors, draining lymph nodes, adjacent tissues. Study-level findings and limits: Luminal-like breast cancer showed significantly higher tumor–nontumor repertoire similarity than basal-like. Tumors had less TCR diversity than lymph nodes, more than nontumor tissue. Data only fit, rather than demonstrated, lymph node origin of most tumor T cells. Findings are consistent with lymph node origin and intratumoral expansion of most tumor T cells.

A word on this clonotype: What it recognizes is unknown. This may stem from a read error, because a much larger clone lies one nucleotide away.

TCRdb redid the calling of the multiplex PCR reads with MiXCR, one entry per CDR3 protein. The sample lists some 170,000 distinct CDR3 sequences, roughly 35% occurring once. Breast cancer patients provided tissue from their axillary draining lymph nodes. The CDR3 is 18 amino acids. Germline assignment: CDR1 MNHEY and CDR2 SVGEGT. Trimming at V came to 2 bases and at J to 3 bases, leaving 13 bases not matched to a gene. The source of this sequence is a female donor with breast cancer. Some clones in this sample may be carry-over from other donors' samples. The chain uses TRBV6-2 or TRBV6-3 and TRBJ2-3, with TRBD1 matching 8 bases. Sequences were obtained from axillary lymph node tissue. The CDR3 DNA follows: TGTGCCAGCAGTTACCAGAGACGACAGGGGTATCCTACAGATACGCAGTATTTT. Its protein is CASSYQRRQGYPTDTQYF.